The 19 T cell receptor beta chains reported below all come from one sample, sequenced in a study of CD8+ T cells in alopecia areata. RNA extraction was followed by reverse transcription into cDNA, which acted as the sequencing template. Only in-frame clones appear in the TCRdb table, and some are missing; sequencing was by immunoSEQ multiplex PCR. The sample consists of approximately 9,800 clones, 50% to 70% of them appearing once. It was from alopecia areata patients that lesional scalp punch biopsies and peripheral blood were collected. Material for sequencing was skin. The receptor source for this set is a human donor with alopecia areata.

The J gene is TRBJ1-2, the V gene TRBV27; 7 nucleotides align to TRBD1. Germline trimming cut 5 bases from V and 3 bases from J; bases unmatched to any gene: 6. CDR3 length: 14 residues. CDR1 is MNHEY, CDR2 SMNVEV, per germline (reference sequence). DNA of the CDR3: TGTGCCAGCAGTCCTAGACAGGGATACTATGGCTACACCTTC. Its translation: CASSPRQGYYGYTF.

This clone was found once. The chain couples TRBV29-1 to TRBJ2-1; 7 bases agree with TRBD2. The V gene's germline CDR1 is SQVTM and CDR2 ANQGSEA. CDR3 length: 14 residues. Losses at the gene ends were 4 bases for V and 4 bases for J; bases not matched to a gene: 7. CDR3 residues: CSVVVGGSYNEQFF. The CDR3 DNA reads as TGCAGCGTTGTTGTGGGGGGGAGTTACAATGAGCAGTTCTTC.

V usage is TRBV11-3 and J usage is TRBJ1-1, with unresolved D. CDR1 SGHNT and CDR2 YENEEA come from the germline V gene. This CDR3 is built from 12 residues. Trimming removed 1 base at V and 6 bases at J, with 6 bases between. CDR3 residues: CASSLGAPEAFF. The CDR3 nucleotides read TGTGCCAGCAGCTTAGGGGCCCCTGAAGCTTTCTTT.

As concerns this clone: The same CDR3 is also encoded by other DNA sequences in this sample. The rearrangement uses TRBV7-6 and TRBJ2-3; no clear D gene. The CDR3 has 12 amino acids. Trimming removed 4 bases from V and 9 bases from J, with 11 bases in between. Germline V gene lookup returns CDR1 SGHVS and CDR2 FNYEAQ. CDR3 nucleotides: TGTGCCAGCAGCTCCCCATCCGGGACGCAGTATTTT. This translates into CASSSPSGTQYF.

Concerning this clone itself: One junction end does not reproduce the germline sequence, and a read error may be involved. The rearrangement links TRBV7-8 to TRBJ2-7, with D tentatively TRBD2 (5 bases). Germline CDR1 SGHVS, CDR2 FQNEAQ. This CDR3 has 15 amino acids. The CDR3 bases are TGTGCCAGCAGCCTAGCTCAGTCCTCAACCTACGAGCAGTACTTC. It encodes CASSLAQSSTYEQYF.

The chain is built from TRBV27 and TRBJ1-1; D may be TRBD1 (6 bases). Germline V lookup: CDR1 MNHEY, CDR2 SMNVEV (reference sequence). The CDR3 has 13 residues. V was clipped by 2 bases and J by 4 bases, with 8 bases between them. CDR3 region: CASSLRGGTEAFF. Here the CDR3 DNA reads TGTGCCAGCAGTTTACGAGGGGGCACTGAAGCTTTCTTT.

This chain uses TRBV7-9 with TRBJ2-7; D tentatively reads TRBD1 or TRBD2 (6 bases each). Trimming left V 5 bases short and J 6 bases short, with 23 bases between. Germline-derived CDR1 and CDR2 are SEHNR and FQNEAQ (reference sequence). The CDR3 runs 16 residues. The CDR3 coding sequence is TGTGCCAGCAGCCCAGTAGGGGGGACCTTAGTTGGCGAGCAGTACTTC. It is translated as CASSPVGGTLVGEQYF. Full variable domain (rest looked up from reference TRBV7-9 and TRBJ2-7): DTGVSQNPRHKITKRGQNVTFRCDPISEHNRLYWYRQTLGQGPEFLTYFQNEAQLEKSRLLSDRFSAERPKGSFSTLEIQRTEQGDSAMYLCASSPVGGTLVGEQYFGPGTRLTVT.

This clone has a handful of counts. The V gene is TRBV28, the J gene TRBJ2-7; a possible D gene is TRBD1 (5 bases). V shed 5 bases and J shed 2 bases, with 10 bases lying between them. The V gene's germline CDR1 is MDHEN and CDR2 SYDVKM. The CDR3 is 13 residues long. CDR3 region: CASSPRQTYEQYF. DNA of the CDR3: TGTGCCAGCAGTCCTCGACAGACCTACGAGCAGTACTTC.

Here the CDR3 DNA reads TGTGCCAGCAGCCTGTTAGCGGCGGCCAACAATGAGCAGTTCTTC. Protein sequence: CASSLLAAANNEQFF. V and J are TRBV7-3 and TRBJ2-1, with D perhaps matching TRBD2 (6 bases). There are 15 residues in the CDR3. Trimming left V 5 bases short and J 5 bases short, with 16 bases between. Per germline, CDR1 SGHTA and CDR2 FQGTGA. The full variable domain, rest sourced from reference TRBV7-3 and TRBJ2-1, is GAGVSQTPSNKVTEKGKYVELRCDPISGHTALYWYRQSLGQGPEFLIYFQGTGAADDSGLPNDRFFAVRPEGSVSTLKIQRTERGDSAVYLCASSLLAAANNEQFFGPGTRLTVL.

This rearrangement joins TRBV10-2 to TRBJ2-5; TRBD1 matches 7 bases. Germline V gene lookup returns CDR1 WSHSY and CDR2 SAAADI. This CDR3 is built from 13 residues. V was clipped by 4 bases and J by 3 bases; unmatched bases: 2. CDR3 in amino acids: CASSGDREETQYF. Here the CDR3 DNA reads TGCGCCAGCAGTGGGGACAGAGAAGAGACCCAGTACTTC.

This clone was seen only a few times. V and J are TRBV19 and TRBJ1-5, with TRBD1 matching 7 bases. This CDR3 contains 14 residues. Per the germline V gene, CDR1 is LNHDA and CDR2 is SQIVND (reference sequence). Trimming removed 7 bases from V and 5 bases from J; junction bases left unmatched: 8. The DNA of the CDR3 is TGTGCCAGTAAAACAGGGGATCTTTATCAGCCCCAGCATTTT. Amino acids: CASKTGDLYQPQHF.

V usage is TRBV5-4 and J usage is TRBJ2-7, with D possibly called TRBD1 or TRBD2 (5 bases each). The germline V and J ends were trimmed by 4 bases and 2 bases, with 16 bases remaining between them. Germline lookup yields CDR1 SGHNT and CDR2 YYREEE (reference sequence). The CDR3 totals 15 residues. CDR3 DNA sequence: TGTGCCAGCAGCCGAGCCGGGGCTGGGCCCTACGAGCAGTACTTC. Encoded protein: CASSRAGAGPYEQYF.

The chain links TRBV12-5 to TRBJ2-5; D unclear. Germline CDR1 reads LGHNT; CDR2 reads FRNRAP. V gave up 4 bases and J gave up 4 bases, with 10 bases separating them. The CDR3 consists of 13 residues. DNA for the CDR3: TGTGCTAGTGGTTCGTGGCCCCTAGAGACCCAGTACTTC. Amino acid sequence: CASGSWPLETQYF.

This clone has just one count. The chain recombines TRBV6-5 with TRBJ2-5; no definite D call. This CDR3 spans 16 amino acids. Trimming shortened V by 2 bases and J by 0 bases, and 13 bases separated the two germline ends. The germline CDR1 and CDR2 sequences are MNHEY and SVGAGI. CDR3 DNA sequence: TGTGCCAGCAGTTACCGGGCAACCACATACCAAGAGACCCAGTACTTC. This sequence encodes CASSYRATTYQETQYF.

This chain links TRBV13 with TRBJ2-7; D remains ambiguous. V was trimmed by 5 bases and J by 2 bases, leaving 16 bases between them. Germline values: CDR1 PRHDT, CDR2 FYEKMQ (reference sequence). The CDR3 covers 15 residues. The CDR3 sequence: CASSPRTRQTYEQYF. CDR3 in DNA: TGTGCCAGCAGCCCCCGGACGCGTCAAACCTACGAGCAGTACTTC.

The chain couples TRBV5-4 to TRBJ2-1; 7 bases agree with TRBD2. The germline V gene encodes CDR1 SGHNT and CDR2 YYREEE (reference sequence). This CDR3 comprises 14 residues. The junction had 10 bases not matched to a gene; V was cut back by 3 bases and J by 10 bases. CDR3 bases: TGTGCCAGCAGCTCCCGGGACTACACGCAGGAGCAGTTCTTC. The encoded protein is CASSSRDYTQEQFF.

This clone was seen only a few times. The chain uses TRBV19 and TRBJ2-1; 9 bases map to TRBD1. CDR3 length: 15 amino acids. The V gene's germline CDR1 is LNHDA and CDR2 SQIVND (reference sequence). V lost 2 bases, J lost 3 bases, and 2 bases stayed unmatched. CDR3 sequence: CASSIRQGDYNEQFF. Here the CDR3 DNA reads TGTGCCAGTAGTATAAGACAGGGGGACTACAATGAGCAGTTCTTC.

CDR3 in amino acids: CASSINAKSDLQQYF. The CDR3 bases are TGTGCCAGTAGTATTAACGCTAAGTCTGATTTGCAGCAGTACTTC. V is TRBV19 and J is TRBJ2-7; D uncertain. Germline loops: CDR1 LNHDA, CDR2 SQIVND (reference sequence). Trimming cost V 3 bases and J 8 bases, with 20 bases left between them. This CDR3 comprises 15 residues. The full variable domain, its missing parts supplied by reference TRBV19 and TRBJ2-7, is DGGITQSPKYLFRKEGQNVTLSCEQNLNHDAMYWYRQDPGQGLRLIYYSQIVNDFQKGDIAEGYSVSREKKESFPLTVTSAQKNPTAFYLCASSINAKSDLQQYFGPGTRLTVT.

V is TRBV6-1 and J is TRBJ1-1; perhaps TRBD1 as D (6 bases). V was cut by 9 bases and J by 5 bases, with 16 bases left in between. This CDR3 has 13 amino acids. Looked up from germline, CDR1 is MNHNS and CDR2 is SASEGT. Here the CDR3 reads CASRDTQGTEAFF. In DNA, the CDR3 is TGTGCCAGTAGGGACACCCAGGGGACTGAAGCTTTCTTT.